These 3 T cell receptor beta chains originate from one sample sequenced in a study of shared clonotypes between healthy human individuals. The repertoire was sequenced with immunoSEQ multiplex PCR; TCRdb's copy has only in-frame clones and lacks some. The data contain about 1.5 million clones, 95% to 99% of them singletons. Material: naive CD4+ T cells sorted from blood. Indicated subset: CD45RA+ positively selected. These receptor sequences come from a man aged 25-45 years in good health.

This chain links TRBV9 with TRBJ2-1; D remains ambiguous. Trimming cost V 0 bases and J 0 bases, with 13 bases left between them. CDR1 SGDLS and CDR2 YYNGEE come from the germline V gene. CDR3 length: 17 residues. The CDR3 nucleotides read TGTGCCAGCAGCGTAGGGTACACCCTGAGCTCCTACAATGAGCAGTTCTTC. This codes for CASSVGYTLSSYNEQFF.

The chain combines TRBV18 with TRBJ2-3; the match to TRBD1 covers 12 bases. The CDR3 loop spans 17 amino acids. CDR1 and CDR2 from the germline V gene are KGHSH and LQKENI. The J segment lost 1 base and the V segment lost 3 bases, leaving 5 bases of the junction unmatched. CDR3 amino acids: CASSPGQGARGTDTQYF. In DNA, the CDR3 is TGTGCCAGCTCACCGGGACAGGGGGCGCGTGGCACAGATACGCAGTATTTT.

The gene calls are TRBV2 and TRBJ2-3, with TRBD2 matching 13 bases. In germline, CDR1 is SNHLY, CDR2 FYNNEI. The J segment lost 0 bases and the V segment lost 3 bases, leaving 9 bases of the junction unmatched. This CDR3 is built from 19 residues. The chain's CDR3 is CASSDLILAGGPSTDTQYF. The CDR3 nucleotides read TGTGCCAGCAGTGACCTTATACTAGCGGGAGGGCCGAGCACAGATACGCAGTATTTT.